The 4 T cell receptor beta chains presented below share a single source sample, sequenced in a study of blood T cells in healthy people across ages. A second PCR of 7 to 11 cycles used a sample-barcoded 5' primer and a J-beta primer mix. MiXCR, applied by TCRdb to the 5' RACE reads, yields one record per CDR3 protein. The repertoire holds approximately 780,000 distinct CDR3 sequences, with around a quarter as singletons. These data also featured in a second study, about T cells of mothers and their children.

The sample taken for sequencing was blood. The receptors were gathered from a boy between 10 and 17 years old in good health.

The V call is TRBV12-3 or TRBV12-4, the J call TRBJ1-3; D is unclear. CDR3 size: 13 residues. Trimming removed 8 bases from V and 0 bases from J, with 8 bases in between. In nucleotides, the CDR3 is TGTGCCAGCCGACGGGGCTCTGGAAACACCATATATTTT. Protein: CASRRGSGNTIYF.

This clonotype came up a few times. The chain links TRBV25-1 to TRBJ2-5; possibly TRBD2 for D (7 bases). The DNA end is a closer match to TRBJ2-7, so the J assignment may be wrong. This CDR3 region has 18 residues. Germline CDR1 and CDR2: MGHDK and SYGVNS. CDR3 coding DNA: TGTGCCAGCAGTGAATATGTCGGCGGGGGCGCTGCTAATTACGAGCAGTACTTC. It is translated as CASSEYVGGGAANYEQYF.

This clonotype was seen a few times. This sequence joins TRBV7-9 and TRBJ2-5, with 9 bases aligning to TRBD2. The end of the DNA is better explained by TRBJ2-1, so the J call may be wrong. This CDR3 comprises 14 residues. Germline CDR1 and CDR2: SEHNR and FQNEAQ (reference sequence). Written as DNA, the CDR3 is TGTGCCAGCAGCTCCCCTAGCGGGGCTTATGAGCAGTTCTTC. It is translated as CASSSPSGAYEQFF.

The chain combines TRBV9 with TRBJ2-7; 7 nucleotides agree with TRBD2. From germline, CDR1 is SGDLS and CDR2 YYNGEE. V trimming: 3 bases; J trimming: 5 bases; junction bases outside the gene matches: 11. This CDR3 is 15 amino acids long. CDR3 sequence (DNA): TGTGCCAGCAGCGGCGGGGGAGGGGCCGGGGACGAGCAGTACTTC. This sequence encodes CASSGGGGAGDEQYF.